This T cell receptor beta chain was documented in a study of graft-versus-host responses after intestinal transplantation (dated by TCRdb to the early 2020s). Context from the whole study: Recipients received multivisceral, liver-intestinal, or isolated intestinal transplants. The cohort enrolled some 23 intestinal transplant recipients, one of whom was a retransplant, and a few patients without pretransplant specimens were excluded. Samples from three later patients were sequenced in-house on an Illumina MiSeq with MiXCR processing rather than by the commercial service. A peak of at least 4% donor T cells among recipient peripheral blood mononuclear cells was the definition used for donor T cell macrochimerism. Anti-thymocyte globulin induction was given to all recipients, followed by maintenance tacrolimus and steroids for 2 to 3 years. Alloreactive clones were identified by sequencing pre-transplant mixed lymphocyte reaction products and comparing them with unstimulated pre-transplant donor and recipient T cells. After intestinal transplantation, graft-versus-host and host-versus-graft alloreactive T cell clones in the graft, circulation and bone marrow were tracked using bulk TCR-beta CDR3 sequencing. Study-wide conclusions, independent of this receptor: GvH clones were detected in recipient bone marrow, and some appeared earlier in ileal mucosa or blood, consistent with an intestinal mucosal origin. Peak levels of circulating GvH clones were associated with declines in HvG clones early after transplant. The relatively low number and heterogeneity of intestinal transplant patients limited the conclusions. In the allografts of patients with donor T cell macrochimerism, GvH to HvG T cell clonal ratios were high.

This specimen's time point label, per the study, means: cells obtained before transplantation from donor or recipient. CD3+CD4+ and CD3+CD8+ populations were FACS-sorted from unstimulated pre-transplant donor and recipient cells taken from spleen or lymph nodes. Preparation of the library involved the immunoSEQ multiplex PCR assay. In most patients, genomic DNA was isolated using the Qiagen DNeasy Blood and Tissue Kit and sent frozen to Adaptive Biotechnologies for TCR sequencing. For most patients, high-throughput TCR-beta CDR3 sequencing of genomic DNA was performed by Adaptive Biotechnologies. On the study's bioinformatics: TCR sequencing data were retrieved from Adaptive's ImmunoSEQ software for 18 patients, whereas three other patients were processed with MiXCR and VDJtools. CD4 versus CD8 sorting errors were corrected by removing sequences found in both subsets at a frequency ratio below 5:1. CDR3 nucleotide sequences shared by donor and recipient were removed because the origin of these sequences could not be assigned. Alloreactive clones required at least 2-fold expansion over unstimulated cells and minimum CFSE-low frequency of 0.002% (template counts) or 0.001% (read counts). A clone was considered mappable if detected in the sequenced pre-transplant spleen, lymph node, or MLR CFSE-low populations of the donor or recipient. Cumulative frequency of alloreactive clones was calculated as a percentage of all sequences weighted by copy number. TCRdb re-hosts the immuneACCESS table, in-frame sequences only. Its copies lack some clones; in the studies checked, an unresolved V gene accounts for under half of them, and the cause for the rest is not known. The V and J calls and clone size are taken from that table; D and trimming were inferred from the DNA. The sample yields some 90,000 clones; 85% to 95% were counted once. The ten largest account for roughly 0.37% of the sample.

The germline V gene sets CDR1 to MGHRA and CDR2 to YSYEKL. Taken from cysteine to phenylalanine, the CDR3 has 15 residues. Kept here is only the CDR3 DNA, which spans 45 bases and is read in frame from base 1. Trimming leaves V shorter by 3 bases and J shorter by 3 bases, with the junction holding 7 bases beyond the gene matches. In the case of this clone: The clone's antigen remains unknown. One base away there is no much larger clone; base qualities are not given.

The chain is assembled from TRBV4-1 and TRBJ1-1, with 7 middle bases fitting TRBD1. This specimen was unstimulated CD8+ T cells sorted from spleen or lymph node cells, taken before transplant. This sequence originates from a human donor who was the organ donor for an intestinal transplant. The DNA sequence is TGCGCCAGCAGCCACGCAATACAGGGGTACACTGAAGCTTTCTTT. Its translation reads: CASSHAIQGYTEAFF.